One sample yielded the 14 T cell receptor beta chains listed below, sequenced in a study of metastatic and nonmetastatic thyroid tumors. From the PCR reads, TCRdb re-called clones with MiXCR. The sample consists of 25,000 to 35,000 clones, roughly 29% of them appearing once. Patients were all untreated before their thyroid surgery. Sequencing input: blood. The receptors here all came from a female donor with papillary thyroid cancer or a benign thyroid nodule (not recorded which). Some clones in this sample may be carry-over from other donors' samples.

This clone is medium-sized (0.01 to 0.1%). The rearrangement joins TRBV5-1 to TRBJ1-2, with a tentative D call TRBD1 (6 bases). CDR1 is SGHRS, CDR2 YFSETQ, per germline. Trimming took off 0 bases at V and 7 bases at J, with 10 bases between the two ends. The CDR3 loop spans 13 amino acids. The CDR3 DNA is TGCGCCAGCAGCTTGGGGAGGGGGATTGGCTACACCTTC. This gives the protein CASSLGRGIGYTF.

The chain employs TRBV6-5 and TRBJ2-1, with D possibly being TRBD1 (6 bases). The CDR3 runs to 15 residues. V lost 2 bases and J lost 6, with 14 bases in between. Per germline, CDR1 MNHEY and CDR2 SVGAGI. CDR3 nucleotides: TGTGCCAGCAGTTACGGGCAGGGGATTCGCAATGAGCAGTTCTTC. Protein product: CASSYGQGIRNEQFF.

This chain uses TRBV20-1 with TRBJ2-2, with D maybe TRBD2 (6 bases). The germline V gene has CDR1 DFQATT and CDR2 SNEGSKA (reference sequence). The CDR3 is 14 amino acids. For the CDR3, the DNA is TGCAGCGCGACTGGGGGGTTGAACACCGGGGAGCTGTTTTTT. As protein: CSATGGLNTGELFF.

This chain uses TRBV11-2 with TRBJ2-1; the match to TRBD1 covers 10 bases. The CDR3 contains 16 residues. V was pared by 0 bases and J by 4 bases, with 3 bases of the junction left unmatched. From germline, CDR1 is SGHAT and CDR2 FQNNGV. The CDR3 reads CASSLERDRGYNEQFF. CDR3 coding DNA: TGTGCCAGCAGCTTAGAGCGGGACAGGGGATACAATGAGCAGTTCTTC.

This clone was counted only a few times. V gene TRBV6-4 combines with J gene TRBJ2-7; TRBD1 matches at 11 bases. Germline V lookup: CDR1 MRHNA, CDR2 SNTAGT. V was clipped by 5 bases and J by 6 bases; unmatched bases: 6. The CDR3 is 14 residues long. The CDR3 DNA follows: TGTGCCAGCAGTATCTCGGACAGGGGGCTCGAGCAGTACTTC. It codes for CASSISDRGLEQYF.

The rearrangement links TRBV7-2 to TRBJ1-4, with D maybe TRBD1 (6 bases). Germline V CDR1 and CDR2: SGHTA, FQGNSA. With 2 bases removed from V and 10 bases from J, the gap between germline ends came to 8 bases. The CDR3 has 12 amino acids. The CDR3 DNA reads as TGTGCCAGCAGCTTACAGGGGACAAAACTGTTTTTT. It encodes CASSLQGTKLFF.

V and J are TRBV5-5 and TRBJ1-2, with D hard to call. Trimming stripped 4 bases from V and 4 bases from J, with 8 bases between. Germline assignment: CDR1 SGHKS and CDR2 YYEKEE (reference sequence). This CDR3 comprises 12 residues. The CDR3 here is CASSPAGYGYTF. CDR3 in DNA: TGTGCCAGCAGCCCCGCTGGCTATGGCTACACCTTC.

This clone was counted ten times or more. The chain carries TRBV19 and TRBJ1-5; TRBD1 is a possible D gene (5 bases). Between the trimmed V and J ends, which lost 5 bases and 3 bases, there was a span of 11 bases. The CDR3 covers 14 residues. CDR1 LNHDA and CDR2 SQIVND come from the germline V gene (reference sequence). In DNA form, the CDR3 reads TGTGCCAGTAGTGCAGGGAGTTACAATCAGCCCCAGCATTTT. Its translation: CASSAGSYNQPQHF.

This clone has a count of ten or more. The chain has TRBV5-1 and TRBJ2-1; no reliable D call. V lost 0 bases, J lost 4 bases, and 5 bases lay in between. Germline V CDR1 and CDR2: SGHRS, YFSETQ. The CDR3 consists of 13 residues. The CDR3 is CASSLDGYNEQFF. CDR3 coding DNA: TGCGCCAGCAGCTTGGACGGGTACAATGAGCAGTTCTTC.

The rearrangement joins TRBV28 to TRBJ2-7, with 7 bases that match TRBD2. CDR1 is MDHEN and CDR2 is SYDVKM in the germline V gene. The CDR3 extends over 15 amino acids. Trimming removed 5 bases from V and 3 bases from J; junction bases left unmatched: 10. CDR3 amino acids: CASSRDRDYHYEQYF. The CDR3 coding sequence is TGTGCCAGCAGTAGGGATCGGGACTACCACTACGAGCAGTACTTC.

The V call is TRBV9, the J call TRBJ1-6; no reliable D call. From germline, CDR1 is SGDLS and CDR2 YYNGEE. The CDR3 extends over 13 amino acids. Trimming removed 4 bases at V and 8 bases at J, with 10 bases between. The CDR3 is CASSPRSDSPLHF. Here the CDR3 DNA reads TGTGCCAGCAGCCCCCGATCGGATTCACCCCTCCACTTT.

In this sample, this clone is medium-sized (0.01 to 0.1%). V is TRBV28 and J is TRBJ1-6; no clear D. Looked up from germline, CDR1 is MDHEN and CDR2 is SYDVKM. The CDR3 has 12 residues. Trimming removed 6 bases at V and 12 bases at J, with 12 bases between. The CDR3 bases are TGTGCCAGCAGCACACCTACAAAACCCCTCCACTTT. It codes for CASSTPTKPLHF.

The genes are TRBV6-1 and TRBJ2-7; 9 bases line up with TRBD1. The V segment lost 6 bases and the J segment 7 bases; nucleotides outside the gene matches: 10. Germline CDR1 is MNHNS and CDR2 is SASEGT. The CDR3 is 14 amino acids. Here the CDR3 DNA reads TGTGCCAGCAGGAGCGGGACAGGGACGGGGGAGCAGTACTTC. Protein: CASRSGTGTGEQYF.

This chain joins TRBV30 and TRBJ1-5, with D possibly TRBD1 on 6 matching bases. V was clipped by 3 bases and J by 6 bases, with 12 bases between them. The CDR3 has 13 amino acids. Germline loops: CDR1 GTSNPN, CDR2 SVGIG (reference sequence). The CDR3 region has the DNA TGTGCCTGGAGCGGGGGCTCCATTCAGCCCCAGCATTTT. Its protein product is CAWSGGSIQPQHF.